A single sample is the source of the 7 T cell receptor beta chains below, sequenced in a study of blood T cell repertoires in COVID-19. The assay was immunoSEQ multiplex PCR, and TCRdb's table has in-frame clones only and misses some. The data show approximately 300,000 clones, around nine tenths seen once. Sequencing was done on a sample of PBMCs or T cells enriched from blood (not recorded which). Source of these receptors: a young woman who had been exposed to COVID-19.

V and J are TRBV5-6 and TRBJ2-3; 9 nucleotides align to TRBD2. CDR3 length: 17 residues. CDR1 and CDR2 (germline): SGHDT, YYEEEE. V shed 1 base and J 0 bases; nucleotides not matched to a gene: 6. The CDR3 here is CASSLQGLARSTDTQYF. The CDR3 DNA reads as TGTGCCAGCAGCTTGCAAGGACTAGCGAGAAGCACAGATACGCAGTATTTT.

The chain combines TRBV2 with TRBJ1-2; a weak D match, TRBD1 (5 bases). Germline V gene sequence: CDR1 SNHLY, CDR2 FYNNEI. The CDR3 length is 15 residues. The V and J ends lost 2 bases and 5 bases respectively, with 15 bases between them. The DNA for the CDR3 is TGTGCCAGCAGTGAATCAAATAGACAGACTTATGGCTACACCTTC. Translating gives CASSESNRQTYGYTF.

This chain joins TRBV4-1 and TRBJ1-5, with TRBD1 matching 9 bases. Germline CDR1 is MGHRA and CDR2 is YSYEKL. The CDR3 contains 17 residues. Trimming at V came to 2 bases and at J to 4 bases, leaving 9 bases not matched to a gene. The CDR3 DNA follows: TGCGCCAGCAGCCAAATCCCGGACAGGGGTTTGAATCAGCCCCAGCATTTT. Amino acids: CASSQIPDRGLNQPQHF.

CDR3 protein: CASSLGLWGGESAEQFF. DNA for the CDR3: TGTGCCAGCAGCTTAGGTCTTTGGGGGGGGGAATCGGCTGAGCAGTTCTTC. V is TRBV7-6 and J is TRBJ2-1; 7 bases align to TRBD2. Germline-derived CDR1 and CDR2 are SGHVS and FNYEAQ. The CDR3 extends over 17 amino acids. The V and J ends lost 1 base and 9 bases, in that order; junction bases with no gene match: 15.

The gene calls are TRBV12-3 or TRBV12-4 and TRBJ2-1; the D gene is possibly TRBD2 (5 bases). The CDR3 has 13 amino acids. The germline V and J ends were trimmed by 6 bases and 11 bases, with 17 bases remaining between them. The CDR3 protein is CASSSRATHKQFF. The CDR3 nucleotides are TGTGCCAGCAGCTCGAGGGCCACCCATAAGCAGTTCTTC.

This chain joins TRBV19 and TRBJ2-5; 12 nucleotides line up with TRBD2. Germline CDR1 reads LNHDA; CDR2 reads SQIVND (reference sequence). V shed 5 bases and J 1 base; nucleotides not matched to a gene: 8. This CDR3 is 17 amino acids long. CDR3 residues: CASSSGLAGPPQETQYF. CDR3 sequence (DNA): TGTGCCAGTAGTTCAGGACTAGCGGGGCCCCCCCAAGAGACCCAGTACTTC. The variable domain in full, completed from reference TRBV19 and TRBJ2-5, reads DGGITQSPKYLFRKEGQNVTLSCEQNLNHDAMYWYRQDPGQGLRLIYYSQIVNDFQKGDIAEGYSVSREKKESFPLTVTSAQKNPTAFYLCASSSGLAGPPQETQYFGPGTRLLVL.

The chain recombines TRBV6-5 with TRBJ1-6, with a possible D match to TRBD1 (5 bases). Trimming cost V 0 bases and J 5 bases, with 11 bases left between them. Germline CDR1 is MNHEY and CDR2 is SVGAGI. CDR3 length: 16 residues. The CDR3 loop reads CASSYSQGADNSPLHF. Here the CDR3 DNA reads TGTGCCAGCAGTTACTCGCAGGGCGCAGATAATTCACCCCTCCACTTT.